The following is a T cell receptor beta chain sequence with its context. There is no known antigen for this receptor. Within one base of it there is no much larger clone, and no base qualities were kept. The source of the sample is a study of blood T cell repertoires in COVID-19 (dated by TCRdb to the early 2020s). Regarding the research as a whole: Samples from collaborators originated in the United States, Italy and Spain and spanned both the acute and convalescent phases of COVID-19. The repertoires were released in a freely available public database meant as a resource for research on the immune response to SARS-CoV-2. The samples were drawn from two sources: the first 160 participants of the ongoing ImmuneRACE study, and 1,254 subjects contributed by 6 global collaborators. HLA class I and class II types, where available, came from metadata supplied by the sample provider rather than from assay-based typing. Subjects who had been exposed to COVID-19, were actively infected with it, or had recovered from it provided the deeply sampled blood TCRbeta repertoires that made up the dataset. Nearly every sample came with metadata listing a de-identified subject ID, COVID-19 status, age in years and sex. The material from the prospective study consisted of cDNA or gDNA derived from T cells, B-cell-depleted T cells, or PBMCs.

The immunoSEQ Assay, a bias-controlled multiplex PCR, was used to amplify TCRbeta CDR3 regions from genomic DNA. On the study's bioinformatics: Within the assay, amplification of reference gene primers was used to estimate how many nucleated cells each sample contained. To quantify the absolute abundance of each unique TCRbeta CDR3 rearrangement, sequence reads were collapsed and filtered. For each sample, productive Simpson clonality was calculated as the square root of Simpson's diversity index over productive rearrangements. TCRdb limited this immuneACCESS table to in-frame rearrangements with V and J called. A share of clones is missing; checked studies link under half to unresolved V genes, and the rest is unexplained. V and J calls and clone size follow that table, whereas D and trimming were derived from the DNA. Across this sample there are 200,000 to 250,000 clones, with 80% to 90% seen only once. Together, the top ten hold roughly 6.2% of the sample.

Unmatched junction bases come to 7, with V trimmed by 2 bases and J by 8 bases. Based on the germline V gene, the CDR1 and CDR2 sequences are SGHTA and FQGNSA. The cysteine opens and the phenylalanine closes a CDR3 of 14 amino acids. Only the CDR3 part of the read is kept: 42 bases, read in frame from the first base. Broader findings and caveats from the paper: The amount of clinical and demographic metadata varied by source and participant and was provided uncurated.

A second Seattle source provided samples from volunteer blood donors who had recovered from COVID-19. Collaborating institutions collected whole blood in K2EDTA tubes following their own protocols. For TCRbeta analysis, collaborator samples were shipped as frozen whole blood, as isolated PBMCs, or as DNA extracted from either sample type. The V gene is TRBV7-2 and the J gene is TRBJ1-1; 8 middle bases align to TRBD1. Sequencing was performed on peripheral blood. The receptor was isolated from a man in his sixties who had recovered from COVID-19. CDR3 region: CASSLISGQAEAFF. The DNA sequence is given as TGTGCCAGCAGCTTAATCTCGGGACAGGCCGAAGCTTTCTTT. Outside the CDR3, residues come from the reference TRBV7-2 and TRBJ1-1 proteins, so the full variable domain is: GAGVSQSPSNKVTEKGKDVELRCDPISGHTALYWYRQSLGQGLEFLIYFQGNSAPDKSGLPSDRFSAERTGGSVSTLTIQRTQQEDSAVYLCASSLISGQAEAFFGQGTRLTVV.